There are many counts of the clone carrying this T cell receptor beta chain. Its antigen is not identified. This entry belongs to a study of CD8 T cells in ankylosing spondylitis. Study-level points and caveats: A subset of motif variants has previously been described in the synovial fluid and blood of reactive arthritis. The authors reported significant enrichment of disease-linked clones in matched ankylosing spondylitis synovial fluid. Several highly homologous variants formed a TCR beta motif that appeared characteristic of ankylosing spondylitis blood.

The CDR3 runs 14 residues. CDR1 SGHRS and CDR2 YFSETQ come from the germline V gene. Between the trimmed V and J ends, which lost 2 bases and 8 bases, there was a span of 14 bases. Preparation of TCR beta libraries was done by quantitative 5'-RACE with molecular barcodes. TCRdb reanalysed the 5' RACE reads using MiXCR and keeps one entry per CDR3 protein. In the table there are 50,000 to 70,000 distinct CDR3 sequences, 6.2% of which are singletons. This clonotype was sampled from a male donor with ankylosing spondylitis. This chain uses TRBV5-1 with TRBJ2-1; a weak D match, TRBD2 (5 bases). The specimen sequenced was synovial fluid, either unsorted or a sorted T cell fraction (not recorded which). The CDR3 loop is CASSFQTSSDEQFF. CDR3 DNA sequence: TGCGCCAGCAGCTTTCAAACTAGTAGCGATGAGCAGTTCTTC.